This T cell receptor beta chain was identified during a study of Graves' ophthalmopathy and Graves' hyperthyroidism. Study details: Peripheral blood (taken before any treatment) was collected at initial diagnosis.

Aged 18 to 65, hyperthyroidism patients had been newly diagnosed, with under 2 months' duration. RNA transcripts served as template for amplifying TCR beta CDR3 sequences. Investigators did first-round RT-PCR with HTBI primers, then second-round multiplex PCR. TCRdb passed the multiplex PCR reads through MiXCR, listing each CDR3 protein once. This sample has over 500,000 distinct CDR3 sequences, with about 20% found just once. The CDR3 runs to 13 residues. Germline loops: CDR1 DFQATT, CDR2 SNEGSKA (reference sequence). V was cut by 3 bases and J by 4 bases, with 12 bases left in between. Sequencing was performed on peripheral blood. The V gene is TRBV20-1, the J gene TRBJ1-1; D remains ambiguous. The origin of this receptor is a woman under 30 with stable Graves' hyperthyroidism. Some clones in this sample may be carry-over from other donors' samples. For the CDR3, the DNA is TGCAGTGCTAGGGTGGCAGCCGCCACTGAAGCTTTCTTT. Translation gives CSARVAAATEAFF.